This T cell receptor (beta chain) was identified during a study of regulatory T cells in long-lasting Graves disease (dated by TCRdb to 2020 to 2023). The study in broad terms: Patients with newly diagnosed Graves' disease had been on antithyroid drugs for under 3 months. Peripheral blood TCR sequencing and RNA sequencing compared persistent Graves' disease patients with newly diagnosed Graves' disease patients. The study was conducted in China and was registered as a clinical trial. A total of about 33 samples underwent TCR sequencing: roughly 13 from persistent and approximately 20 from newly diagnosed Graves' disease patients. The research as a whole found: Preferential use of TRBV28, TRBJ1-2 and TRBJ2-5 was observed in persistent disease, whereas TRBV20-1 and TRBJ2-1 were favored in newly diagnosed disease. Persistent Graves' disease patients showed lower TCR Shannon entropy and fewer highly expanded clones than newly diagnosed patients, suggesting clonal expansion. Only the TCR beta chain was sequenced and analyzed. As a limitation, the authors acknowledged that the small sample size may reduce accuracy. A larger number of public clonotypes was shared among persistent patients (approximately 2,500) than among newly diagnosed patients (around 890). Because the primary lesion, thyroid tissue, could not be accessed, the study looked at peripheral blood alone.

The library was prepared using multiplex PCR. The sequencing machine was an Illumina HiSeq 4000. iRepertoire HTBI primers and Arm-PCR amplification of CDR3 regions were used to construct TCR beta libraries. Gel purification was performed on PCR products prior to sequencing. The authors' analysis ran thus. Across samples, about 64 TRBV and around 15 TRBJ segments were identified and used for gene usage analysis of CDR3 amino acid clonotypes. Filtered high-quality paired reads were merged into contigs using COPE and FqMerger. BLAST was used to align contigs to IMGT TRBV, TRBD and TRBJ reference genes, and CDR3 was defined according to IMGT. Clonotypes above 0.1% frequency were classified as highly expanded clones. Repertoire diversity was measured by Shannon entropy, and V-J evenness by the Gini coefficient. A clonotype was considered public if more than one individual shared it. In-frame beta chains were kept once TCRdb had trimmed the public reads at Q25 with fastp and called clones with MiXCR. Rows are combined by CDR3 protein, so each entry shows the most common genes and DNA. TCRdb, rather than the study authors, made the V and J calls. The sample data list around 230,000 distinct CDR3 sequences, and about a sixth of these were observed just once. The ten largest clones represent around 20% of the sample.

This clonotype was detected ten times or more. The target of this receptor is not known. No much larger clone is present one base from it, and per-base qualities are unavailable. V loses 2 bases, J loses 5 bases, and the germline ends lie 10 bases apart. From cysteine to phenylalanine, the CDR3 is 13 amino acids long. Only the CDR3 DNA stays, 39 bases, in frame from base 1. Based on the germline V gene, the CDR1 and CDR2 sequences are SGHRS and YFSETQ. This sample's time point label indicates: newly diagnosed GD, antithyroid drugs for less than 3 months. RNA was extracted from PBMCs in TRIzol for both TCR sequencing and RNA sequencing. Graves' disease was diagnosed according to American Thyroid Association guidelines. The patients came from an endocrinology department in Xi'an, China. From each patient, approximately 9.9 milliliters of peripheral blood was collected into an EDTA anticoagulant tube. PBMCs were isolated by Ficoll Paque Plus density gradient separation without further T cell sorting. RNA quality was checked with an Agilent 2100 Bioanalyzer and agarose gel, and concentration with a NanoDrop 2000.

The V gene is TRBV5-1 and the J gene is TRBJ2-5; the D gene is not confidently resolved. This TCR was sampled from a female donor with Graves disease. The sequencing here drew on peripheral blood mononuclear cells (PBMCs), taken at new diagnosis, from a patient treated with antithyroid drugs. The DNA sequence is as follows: TGCGCCAGCAGCTTAATGGCGTCGGAGACCCAGTACTTC. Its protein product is CASSLMASETQYF.